One and the same sample provided the 20 T cell receptor beta chains below, sequenced in a study of OX40 agonist ivuxolimab in advanced cancers. Sequencing was performed with immunoSEQ multiplex PCR; in TCRdb, only in-frame clones are kept and a portion is missing. The sample has under 85,000 clones; roughly three quarters are singletons. The sample was CD4+ or CD8+ T cells sorted from blood, taken in a trial of the OX40 agonist ivuxolimab. These TCRs come from an adult with an advanced solid tumor such as melanoma, head and neck, liver or kidney cancer.

The genes are TRBV4-1 and TRBJ2-5, with TRBD1 matching over 7 bases. This CDR3 has 13 amino acids. Trimming removed 4 bases from V and 5 bases from J; junction bases left unmatched: 4. From germline, CDR1 is MGHRA and CDR2 YSYEKL. The CDR3 loop reads CASSPDREETQYF. The CDR3 DNA reads as TGCGCCAGCAGCCCCGACAGGGAGGAGACCCAGTACTTC.

This chain uses TRBV11-3 with TRBJ2-2; the match to TRBD2 covers 8 bases. The trim removed 7 bases at V and 7 bases at J, leaving 8 bases unmatched. The CDR3 spans 14 residues. CDR1 is SGHNT, CDR2 YENEEA, per germline. CDR3 DNA: TGTGCCAGCACTCCTAGCGGGTACATCGGGGAGCTGTTTTTT. The encoded protein is CASTPSGYIGELFF.

The genes are TRBV18 and TRBJ1-1; tentatively, D is TRBD1 (6 bases). This CDR3 is built from 17 residues. V lost 4 bases and J 2 bases, leaving 20 bases between the germline ends. The germline gives CDR1 KGHSH, CDR2 LQKENI. CDR3 amino acids: CASSLFTGTLTNTEAFF. CDR3 nucleotides: TGTGCCAGCTCACTGTTTACCGGGACACTTACCAACACTGAAGCTTTCTTT.

The chain has TRBV15 and TRBJ1-2, with a weak D call TRBD1 (5 bases). Trimming left V 2 bases short and J 8 bases short, with 15 bases between. The germline V gene has CDR1 LNHNV and CDR2 YYDKDF (reference sequence). CDR3 length: 14 amino acids. The CDR3 region has the DNA TGTGCCACCAGCAGACCGGGACCCACGGGGGGCTACACCTTC. This gives the protein CATSRPGPTGGYTF.

The genes are TRBV5-5 and TRBJ2-7; 8 bases map to TRBD1. The CDR3 consists of 15 residues. Germline V gene data show CDR1 as SGHKS and CDR2 as YYEKEE (reference sequence). The trim removed 4 bases at V and 7 bases at J, leaving 13 bases unmatched. Written as DNA, the CDR3 is TGTGCCAGCAGCCCTGGCGGACAGGGTATTTATGAGCAGTACTTC. It is translated as CASSPGGQGIYEQYF.

The chain joins TRBV7-2 to TRBJ1-1; D call uncertain. V was trimmed by 1 base and J by 4 bases, leaving 4 bases between them. The CDR3 loop spans 12 amino acids. Germline V gene data show CDR1 as SGHTA and CDR2 as FQGNSA. CDR3 sequence reads: CASSLERTEAFF. CDR3 DNA: TGTGCCAGCAGCTTAGAGCGCACTGAAGCTTTCTTT.

This clone was seen once. CDR3 region: CAWSKDGQETQYF. In DNA form, the CDR3 reads TGTGCCTGGAGTAAGGATGGACAAGAGACCCAGTACTTC. This chain connects TRBV30 to TRBJ2-5; D not certain. The CDR3 has 13 amino acids. The ends were cut back, 2 bases at V and 2 bases at J, with 9 bases in the middle. CDR1 GTSNPN and CDR2 SVGIG come from the germline V gene (reference sequence).

The chain is built from TRBV5-1 and TRBJ1-2, with a weak D call TRBD1 (5 bases). Trimming stripped 3 bases from V and 6 bases from J, with 15 bases between. From germline, CDR1 is SGHRS and CDR2 YFSETQ. This CDR3 has 14 residues. CDR3 residues: CASSSGSRVDGYTF. The CDR3 coding sequence is TGCGCCAGCAGCTCCGGGTCCAGGGTCGATGGCTACACCTTC.

This clone was detected only a few times. The chain employs TRBV5-1 and TRBJ1-4; 8 bases align to TRBD1. The CDR3 contains 12 residues. The junction had 7 bases not matched to a gene; V was cut back by 3 bases and J by 15 bases. Per the germline V gene, CDR1 is SGHRS and CDR2 is YFSETQ. CDR3 nucleotides: TGCGCCAGCAGCTCAGGACAGGGCGGGATGTTTTTT. It translates to CASSSGQGGMFF. The whole variable domain, remainder taken from reference TRBV5-1 and TRBJ1-4, is KAGVTQTPRYLIKTRGQQVTLSCSPISGHRSVSWYQQTPGQGLQFLFEYFSETQRNKGNFPGRFSGRQFSNSRSEMNVSTLELGDSALYLCASSSGQGGMFFGSGTQLSVL.

The rearrangement joins TRBV11-3 to TRBJ2-1; the D is unclear. The germline gives CDR1 SGHNT, CDR2 YENEEA. Trimming stripped 5 bases from V and 4 bases from J, with 9 bases between. The CDR3 runs 13 residues. CDR3 nucleotides: TGTGCCAGCAGCCCTCTAGGGTACAATGAGCAGTTCTTC. Translation: CASSPLGYNEQFF.

This chain links TRBV19 with TRBJ1-4; D remains unclear. Between the trimmed V and J ends, which lost 0 bases and 7 bases, there was a span of 12 bases. The CDR3 sequence is 15 residues long. Germline lookup yields CDR1 LNHDA and CDR2 SQIVND (reference sequence). The CDR3 loop reads CASSIEAGSREKLFF. CDR3 bases: TGTGCCAGTAGTATAGAAGCAGGCTCTCGTGAAAAACTGTTTTTT.

This clone showed up just a few times. The rearrangement joins TRBV10-3 to TRBJ2-7; D perhaps matches TRBD2 (5 bases). Germline V gene data show CDR1 as ENHRY and CDR2 as SYGVKD. The CDR3 length is 14 residues. V lost 6 bases to trimming and J lost 0 bases, with 12 bases between them. The CDR3: CAIRSSRTSYEQYF. For the CDR3, the DNA is TGTGCCATCAGATCTAGCCGGACCTCCTACGAGCAGTACTTC.

V and J are TRBV2 and TRBJ2-3; 9 bases map to TRBD1. CDR1 and CDR2 (germline): SNHLY, FYNNEI. J lost 3 bases, V lost 7 bases, and 8 bases had no gene match. CDR3 size: 15 residues. CDR3 sequence reads: CASTPGQGKTDTQYF. Written as DNA, the CDR3 is TGTGCCAGCACCCCGGGACAGGGAAAAACAGATACGCAGTATTTT.

The chain employs TRBV6-1 and TRBJ2-3; 15 positions match TRBD2. This CDR3 has 17 amino acids. The ends lost 2 bases at V and 3 bases at J; junction bases unmatched: 3. The germline V gene has CDR1 MNHNS and CDR2 SASEGT. CDR3 region: CASSESGLAGGTDTQYF. In DNA, the CDR3 is TGTGCCAGCAGTGAATCCGGACTAGCGGGAGGGACAGATACGCAGTATTTT.

This chain uses TRBV2 with TRBJ2-2, with 10 bases that match TRBD2. CDR1 is SNHLY and CDR2 is FYNNEI in the germline V gene. Trimming cost V 8 bases and J 8 bases; bases outside gene matches: 5. This CDR3 is 13 amino acids long. The CDR3 nucleotides read TGTGCCAGCCATCTAGCGGGAGAGGGGGAGCTGTTTTTT. Translated, it gives CASHLAGEGELFF.

This chain links TRBV5-8 with TRBJ2-1, with D possibly TRBD1 on 5 matching bases. Germline CDR1 reads SGHTS; CDR2 reads YDEGEE. The CDR3 runs 14 residues. V was cut by 0 bases and J by 8 bases, with 12 bases left in between. Here the CDR3 reads CASSLEGLSDEQFF. In DNA, the CDR3 is TGTGCCAGCAGCTTGGAGGGGTTAAGCGATGAGCAGTTCTTC.

This clone was seen a single time. The rearrangement joins TRBV6-1 to TRBJ1-2, with 9 positions matching TRBD1. The CDR3 runs to 15 residues. J was trimmed by 4 bases and V by 6 bases; bases with no gene match: 9. Germline CDR1 is MNHNS and CDR2 is SASEGT. CDR3 protein: CASRITGTGRYGYTF. The DNA for the CDR3 is TGTGCCAGCAGAATAACCGGGACAGGGCGCTATGGCTACACCTTC.

The chain is built from TRBV18 and TRBJ2-7, with D possibly TRBD1 on 6 matching bases. Trimming removed 4 bases from V and 0 bases from J, with 13 bases in between. This CDR3 has 15 residues. CDR1 and CDR2 (germline): KGHSH, LQKENI. The CDR3 spells CASSREGDNSYEQYF. The DNA for the CDR3 is TGTGCCAGCTCACGAGAAGGGGACAACTCCTACGAGCAGTACTTC.

The chain joins TRBV5-6 to TRBJ1-1; tentatively, D is TRBD1 (6 bases). CDR3 length: 14 residues. Germline CDR1 SGHDT, CDR2 YYEEEE. V was cut by 0 bases and J by 6 bases, with 12 bases left in between. The CDR3 sequence: CASSLGGRSSEAFF. The CDR3 bases are TGTGCCAGCAGCTTGGGGGGGCGGTCTTCTGAAGCTTTCTTT. The whole variable domain, filled in from reference TRBV5-6 and TRBJ1-1, reads DAGVTQSPTHLIKTRGQQVTLRCSPKSGHDTVSWYQQALGQGPQFIFQYYEEEERQRGNFPDRFSGHQFPNYSSELNVNALLLGDSALYLCASSLGGRSSEAFFGQGTRLTVV.

This sequence joins TRBV7-9 and TRBJ2-5; the D gene is possibly TRBD2 (7 bases). Trimming took 4 bases from V and 4 from J, leaving 16 bases between them. CDR1 SEHNR and CDR2 FQNEAQ come from the germline V gene (reference sequence). The CDR3 is 15 amino acids. The CDR3 coding sequence is TGTGCCAGCAGCTCCGTAGGGGGGGCCGGAGAGACCCAGTACTTC. Protein product: CASSSVGGAGETQYF.